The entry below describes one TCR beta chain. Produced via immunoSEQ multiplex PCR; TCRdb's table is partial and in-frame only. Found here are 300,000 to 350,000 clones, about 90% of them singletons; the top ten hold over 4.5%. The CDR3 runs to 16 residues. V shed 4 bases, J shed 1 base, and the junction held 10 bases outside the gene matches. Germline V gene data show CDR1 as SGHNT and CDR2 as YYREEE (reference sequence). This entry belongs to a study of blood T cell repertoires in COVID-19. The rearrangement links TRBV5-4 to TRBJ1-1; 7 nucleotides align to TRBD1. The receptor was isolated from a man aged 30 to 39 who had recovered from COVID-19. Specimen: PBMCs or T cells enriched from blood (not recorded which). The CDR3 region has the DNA TGTGCCAGCAGCCCCACAGGGGCTCCTCCGAACACTGAAGCTTTCTTT. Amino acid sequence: CASSPTGAPPNTEAFF.